The rows below give T cell receptor beta chains drawn from one sample of a study of blood T cells in healthy people across ages. TCRdb reprocessed the 5' RACE reads via MiXCR and lists one record per CDR3 protein. The sample records 1.5 million to 2 million distinct CDR3 sequences, 28% being singletons. The sample comprised blood. The receptors derive from a woman aged 25 to 45 in good health. The CDR3 runs from the conserved cysteine through the conserved F or W. A D gene is named only where the DNA matches it firmly. A clone size is listed for some rows: how often the clone was seen (once, few, many), or a class if it is expanded.

V,D,length,J,size,CDR3,DNA
TRBV7-2,-,14,TRBJ2-3,many,CASSFGGMSDTQYF,TGTGCCAGCAGCTTTGGTGGGATGTCAGATACGCAGTATTTT
TRBV9,-,14,TRBJ2-5,many,CASSVFSSGETQYF,TGTGCCAGCAGCGTTTTTTCTTCGGGAGAGACCCAGTACTTC
TRBV2,-,13,TRBJ1-6,-,CAGSEAPLSPLHF,TGTGCCGGCAGTGAAGCTCCGCTTTCACCCCTCCACTTT
TRBV6-2/TRBV6-3,TRBD1,15,TRBJ1-5,few,CASSPTGPSNQPQHF,TGTGCCAGCAGCCCGACAGGGCCTAGCAATCAGCCCCAGCATTTT
TRBV11-2,-,15,TRBJ1-5,-,CASSLGSGAGQPQHF,TGTGCCAGCAGCTTAGGGTCAGGGGCCGGTCAGCCCCAGCATTTT
TRBV7-9,-,14,TRBJ2-1,many,CASSLARAYNEQFF,TGTGCCAGCAGCTTGGCCAGGGCGTACAATGAGCAGTTCTTC
TRBV5-1,-,17,TRBJ1-1,-,CASTQISNFRQLTEAFF,TGCGCCAGCACTCAGATATCAAACTTCAGGCAACTCACTGAAGCTTTCTTT
TRBV7-2,TRBD2,16,TRBJ2-3,-,CASSQERGSSTDTQYF,TGTGCCAGCAGCCAAGAGCGGGGAAGTAGCACAGATACGCAGTATTTT
TRBV5-1,-,16,TRBJ2-6,few,CASSLGDVSGANVLTF,TGCGCCAGCAGCTTGGGGGACGTCTCTGGGGCCAACGTCCTGACTTTC
TRBV12-3/TRBV12-4,-,13,TRBJ2-7,-,CASRYGVGYDQYF,TGTGCCAGCAGATACGGGGTTGGGTACGATCAGTACTTC
TRBV20-1,-,12,TRBJ2-4,many,CSATSGKNIQYF,TGCAGTGCTACGAGCGGGAAAAACATTCAGTACTTC
TRBV28,TRBD2,14,TRBJ2-7,-,CASSYTSGRYEQYF,TGTGCCAGCAGCTATACTAGCGGGAGATACGAGCAGTACTTC
TRBV9,-,15,TRBJ2-1,-,CTSSAQEVPYNEQFF,TGTACCAGCAGCGCGCAGGAAGTACCATACAATGAGCAGTTCTTC
TRBV11-2,TRBD1,14,TRBJ2-5,few,CASSTGTAKETQYF,TGTGCCAGCAGCACCGGGACAGCGAAAGAGACCCAGTACTTC
TRBV4-1,-,14,TRBJ2-1,many,CASSQEHAYNEQFF,TGCGCCAGCAGCCAAGAACACGCCTACAATGAGCAGTTCTTC
TRBV12-3/TRBV12-4,TRBD2,17,TRBJ2-3,-,CASTAGGLAGSTDTQYF,TGTGCCAGTACGGCGGGGGGCTTGGCGGGAAGCACAGATACGCAGTATTTT
TRBV7-9,TRBD1,15,TRBJ2-7,few,CASSGQGGSLSEQYF,TGTGCCAGCAGCGGACAGGGTGGGAGCCTGAGCGAGCAGTACTTC
TRBV20-1,-,13,TRBJ1-1,-,CSAKGLVNTEAFF,TGCAGTGCCAAGGGGCTGGTGAACACTGAAGCTTTCTTT
TRBV7-2,-,15,TRBJ2-5,-,CASSLVWPASETQYF,TGTGCCAGCAGCTTAGTCTGGCCCGCTTCAGAGACCCAGTACTTC
TRBV11-2,-,14,TRBJ2-4,many,CASSRWDRLNIQYF,TGTGCCAGCAGCAGGTGGGATAGGCTAAACATTCAGTACTTC
TRBV6-6,TRBD2,15,TRBJ2-3,-,CASRQLAGGGDTQYF,TGTGCCAGCAGACAACTAGCGGGGGGAGGAGATACGCAGTATTTT
TRBV7-8,TRBD2,16,TRBJ2-1,-,CASSFLAGGPVNEQFF,TGTGCCAGCAGCTTTCTGGCGGGAGGGCCAGTCAATGAGCAGTTCTTC
TRBV4-1,TRBD2,16,TRBJ2-7,-,CASSQGLAGAFYERYF,TGCGCCAGCAGCCAGGGACTAGCGGGAGCTTTCTACGAGCGGTACTTC
TRBV4-1,-,19,TRBJ2-3,-,CASSLTQGGGASSTDTQYF,TGCGCCAGCAGCCTCACCCAGGGAGGGGGGGCATCTAGCACAGATACGCAGTATTTT
TRBV30,-,12,TRBJ2-7,-,CAWGTGMDEQYF,TGTGCCTGGGGCACAGGGATGGACGAGCAGTACTTC
TRBV12-5,-,15,TRBJ2-7,few,CASGLGLSSSYEQYF,TGTGCTAGTGGTTTAGGACTTTCGAGCTCCTACGAGCAGTACTTC
TRBV6-1,-,17,TRBJ1-1,-,CASSGIPSAATAGEAFF,TGTGCCAGCAGTGGGATCCCCTCGGCAGCGACTGCCGGTGAAGCTTTCTTT
TRBV5-1,TRBD1,16,TRBJ2-1,-,CASSRGRTGGYNEQVF,TGCGCCAGCAGCCGTGGTCGGACAGGGGGTTACAATGAGCAGGTCTTC
TRBV4-2,-,15,TRBJ2-2,few,CASSPWRGRTGELFF,TGTGCCAGCAGCCCTTGGCGGGGGCGCACCGGGGAGCTGTTTTTT
TRBV10-3,-,15,TRBJ2-1,many,CAISEFASSNNEQFF,TGTGCCATCAGTGAGTTTGCTAGCAGCAACAATGAGCAGTTCTTC
TRBV5-1,-,15,TRBJ2-1,few,CASSAIAGPYNEQFF,TGCGCCAGCAGCGCAATCGCGGGGCCCTACAATGAGCAGTTCTTC
TRBV20-1,-,17,TRBJ1-2,once,CSARDQGNGNLAYGYTF,TGCAGTGCTAGAGATCAGGGGAACGGGAACTTAGCCTATGGCTACACCTTC
TRBV24-1,-,12,TRBJ2-1,few,CATSDPMGEQFF,TGTGCCACCAGTGATCCGATGGGGGAGCAGTTCTTC
TRBV5-1,TRBD2,15,TRBJ2-2,-,CASMGGLAGTGELFF,TGCGCCAGCATGGGAGGACTAGCAGGAACCGGGGAGCTGTTTTTT
TRBV30,-,12,TRBJ2-7,-,CAWSVSHYEQYF,TGTGCCTGGAGTGTCTCTCACTACGAGCAGTACTTC
TRBV10-2,-,12,TRBJ2-1,-,CASSDFTGAVFF,TGCGCCAGCAGTGATTTTACGGGAGCCGTGTTCTTC
TRBV2,-,12,TRBJ2-5,-,CATTGERETQYF,TGTGCCACCACCGGGGAGCGGGAGACCCAGTACTTC
TRBV5-1,TRBD2,16,TRBJ2-1,-,CASSSRSGDSYNEQFF,TGCGCCAGCAGCTCGCGGAGCGGGGACTCCTACAATGAGCAGTTCTTC
TRBV5-6,-,13,TRBJ2-1,-,CASSLGVVDEQFF,TGTGCCAGCAGCTTGGGTGTCGTCGATGAGCAGTTCTTC
TRBV20-1,-,18,TRBJ2-6,-,CSAALPTRDLSGTNVLTF,TGCAGTGCTGCCCTACCGACTAGGGATCTCTCTGGGACCAACGTCCTGACTTTC
TRBV6-2/TRBV6-3,TRBD2,16,TRBJ2-1,few,CASSSRLAGVYNEQFF,TGTGCCAGCAGCTCCCGACTAGCGGGAGTCTACAATGAGCAGTTCTTC
TRBV10-3,-,15,TRBJ2-1,many,CAISDSGVVGNEQFF,TGTGCCATCAGTGATTCTGGCGTCGTGGGCAATGAGCAGTTCTTC
TRBV29-1,TRBD1,13,TRBJ1-2,many,CSAPGQGGNGYTF,TGCAGCGCGCCGGGACAGGGAGGTAATGGCTACACCTTC
TRBV28,TRBD1,13,TRBJ2-7,many,CASRNTGGVEQYF,TGTGCCAGCAGAAACACAGGGGGCGTCGAGCAGTACTTC
TRBV20-1,TRBD1,13,TRBJ1-6,-,CSAPGQGNSPLHF,TGCAGTGCGCCGGGACAGGGAAATTCACCCCTCCACTTT
TRBV12-3/TRBV12-4,-,16,TRBJ2-1,-,CASSPGGGQGSNEQFF,TGTGCCAGCAGTCCCGGGGGGGGACAGGGTAGTAATGAGCAGTTCTTC
TRBV20-1,-,14,TRBJ2-3,-,CSARQGRSTDTQYF,TGCAGTGCTAGACAGGGGAGATCCACAGATACGCAGTATTTT
TRBV5-1,-,14,TRBJ2-7,many,CASSLGHGTYEQYF,TGCGCCAGCAGCTTGGGCCACGGTACCTACGAGCAGTACTTC
TRBV7-9,-,14,TRBJ2-7,-,CASSFRQSIYEQYF,TGTGCCAGCAGCTTTCGACAGTCAATCTACGAGCAGTACTTC
TRBV7-9,-,15,TRBJ2-7,many,CASSPTSGASLEQYF,TGTGCCAGCAGCCCTACCTCTGGGGCGTCGCTGGAGCAGTACTTC
TRBV11-3,-,13,TRBJ1-1,-,CASSTRKNTKAFF,TGTGCCAGCAGCACCCGGAAGAACACTAAAGCTTTCTTT